The 26 T cell receptor beta chains below were found in one sample sequenced in a study of patients and donors after allogeneic stem cell transplantation. TCRdb fed the RT-PCR reads into MiXCR, producing one record per CDR3 protein. The repertoire holds 410,000 or so distinct CDR3 sequences, with approximately 16% as singletons. The sample was blood, either unsorted or a sorted T cell fraction (not recorded which). These receptors originate from a human donor who was either an allogeneic HSCT recipient or a stem cell or donor lymphocyte infusion donor (not recorded which). It is not recorded whose cells these are; they may come from a transplant donor.

This chain connects TRBV7-6 to TRBJ2-3; 14 nucleotides agree with TRBD2. This CDR3 is built from 16 residues. V was clipped by 5 bases and J by 2 bases; unmatched bases: 3. Germline V gene lookup returns CDR1 SGHVS and CDR2 FNYEAQ. The CDR3 nucleotides are TGTGCCAGCAGCCGACTAGCGGGAGGGAACACAGATACGCAGTATTTT. Translation: CASSRLAGGNTDTQYF.

This clonotype was recorded many times. The V gene is TRBV7-9, the J gene TRBJ1-2; 7 bases are shared with TRBD1. This CDR3 has 14 residues. V was clipped by 2 bases and J by 8 bases; unmatched bases: 8. The V gene's germline CDR1 is SEHNR and CDR2 FQNEAQ (reference sequence). The CDR3 DNA follows: TGTGCCAGCAGCTTACCGGGACAGCTGAAAGGCTACACCTTC. Translating it yields CASSLPGQLKGYTF.

This clonotype was observed many times. Germline and junction disagree at one end, which may indicate a read error. The CDR3: CASSLTLAKTGELFF. The CDR3, as DNA: TGCGCCAGCAGTCTGACCCTAGCGAAGACCGGGGAGCTGTTTTTT. J is TRBJ2-2 and V is TRBV5-1, with a weak D call TRBD2 (6 bases). Germline V lookup: CDR1 SGHRS, CDR2 YFSETQ. The CDR3 is 15 amino acids.

The genes are TRBV4-1 and TRBJ2-7; 11 positions match TRBD1. The CDR3 loop spans 16 amino acids. Germline CDR1 and CDR2: MGHRA and YSYEKL. The junction had 5 bases not matched to a gene; V was cut back by 1 base and J by 3 bases. The CDR3 loop is CASSQGGQGVDYEQYF. CDR3 sequence (DNA): TGCGCCAGCAGCCAAGGGGGACAGGGGGTTGACTACGAGCAGTACTTC.

The chain links TRBV5-1 to TRBJ2-1; TRBD1 or TRBD2 may be the D gene (5 bases each). Trimming pared 0 bases from V and 1 base from J, leaving 8 bases between. CDR3 length equals 15 residues. The V gene's germline CDR1 is SGHRS and CDR2 YFSETQ. CDR3 in DNA: TGCGCCAGCAGCTTGGGGGACGCTTCCTACAATGAGCAGTTCTTC. This encodes CASSLGDASYNEQFF. Complete variable domain (other parts from reference TRBV5-1 and TRBJ2-1): KAGVTQTPRYLIKTRGQQVTLSCSPISGHRSVSWYQQTPGQGLQFLFEYFSETQRNKGNFPGRFSGRQFSNSRSEMNVSTLELGDSALYLCASSLGDASYNEQFFGPGTRLTVL.

This clonotype showed up many times. The rearrangement links TRBV7-7 to TRBJ2-2; D is possibly TRBD2 (6 bases). The V end was cut by 5 bases, the J end by 0 bases, with 10 bases between. Germline V gene lookup returns CDR1 SSHAT and CDR2 FNYEAQ (reference sequence). CDR3 length: 15 residues. The chain's CDR3 is CASSLGTPNTGELFF. Written as DNA, the CDR3 is TGTGCCAGCAGCCTCGGGACTCCGAACACCGGGGAGCTGTTTTTT.

There are many counts of this clonotype. The chain is built from TRBV5-1 and TRBJ2-7, with TRBD1 matching over 7 bases. Per the germline V gene, CDR1 is SGHRS and CDR2 is YFSETQ. The ends lost 1 base at V and 3 bases at J; junction bases unmatched: 4. The CDR3 is made up of 14 amino acids. The CDR3 loop is CASSLRTGFYEQYF. The DNA for the CDR3 is TGCGCCAGCAGCTTGCGGACAGGCTTCTACGAGCAGTACTTC. Variable domain in full (rest from reference TRBV5-1 and TRBJ2-7): KAGVTQTPRYLIKTRGQQVTLSCSPISGHRSVSWYQQTPGQGLQFLFEYFSETQRNKGNFPGRFSGRQFSNSRSEMNVSTLELGDSALYLCASSLRTGFYEQYFGPGTRLTVT.

This clonotype was seen a few times. The CDR3 loop reads CASARARGEMDTQYF. The CDR3 DNA follows: TGTGCCAGCGCCCGGGCCCGGGGGGAGATGGATACGCAGTATTTT. The chain links TRBV7-3 to TRBJ2-3, with 7 bases identical to TRBD2. V lost 8 bases, J lost 6 bases, and 14 bases stayed unmatched. The germline V gene encodes CDR1 SGHTA and CDR2 FQGTGA. The CDR3 has 15 amino acids.

A few counts support this clonotype. This rearrangement joins TRBV12-3 or TRBV12-4 to TRBJ2-7, with D perhaps TRBD1 (5 bases). V was cut by 2 bases and J by 3 bases, with 23 bases left in between. The CDR3 is 18 amino acids. The CDR3 sequence: CASSLFRQGISSFYEQYF. Written as DNA, the CDR3 is TGTGCCAGCAGTTTATTCCGCCAGGGCATTAGCTCCTTCTACGAGCAGTACTTC.

In this sample, this clonotype turned up once. The CDR3 DNA reads as TGCAGTGCCAGGGCCGGAAATGAAAAACTGTTTTTT. Translation: CSARAGNEKLFF. The chain uses TRBV20-1 and TRBJ1-4; a possible D gene is TRBD1 (5 bases). The CDR3 has 12 amino acids. The V end was cut by 6 bases, the J end by 5 bases, with 10 bases between. Germline CDR1 is DFQATT and CDR2 is SNEGSKA (reference sequence).

This clonotype came up a few times. The genes are TRBV4-2 and TRBJ1-5; no definite D call. Trimming cost V 0 bases and J 1 base, with 7 bases left between them. The CDR3 contains 15 residues. The germline CDR1 and CDR2 sequences are LGHNA and YNFKEQ. CDR3 nucleotide sequence: TGTGCCAGCAGCCAAGATATGGGAAGCAATCAGCCCCAGCATTTT. Translated: CASSQDMGSNQPQHF.

The chain couples TRBV12-3 or TRBV12-4 to TRBJ1-4; possibly TRBD1 for D (6 bases). This CDR3 is built from 15 residues. The germline V and J ends were trimmed by 6 bases and 1 base, with 12 bases remaining between them. The CDR3 sequence is CASSRGRGTNEKLFF. CDR3 coding DNA: TGTGCCAGCAGCAGGGGTAGGGGAACTAATGAAAAACTGTTTTTT.

This clonotype was counted between two and nine times. V is TRBV4-2 and J is TRBJ2-5; D is unresolved. CDR1 and CDR2 from the germline V gene are LGHNA and YNFKEQ. The CDR3 length is 16 residues. Trimming removed 3 bases at V and 5 bases at J, with 19 bases between. The CDR3 region is CASSQTPRSVGETQYF. In DNA form, the CDR3 reads TGTGCCAGCAGCCAGACCCCTAGATCGGTGGGGGAGACCCAGTACTTC.

The gene calls are TRBV6-2 or TRBV6-3 and TRBJ2-4; unclear D gene. The CDR3 has 18 residues. Germline CDR1 MNHEY, CDR2 SVGEGT. V dropped 0 bases and J dropped 0 bases, with 15 bases sitting between them. The CDR3 is CASSYSMSAALAKNIQYF. The CDR3 bases are TGTGCCAGCAGTTACTCGATGAGTGCCGCCCTAGCCAAAAACATTCAGTACTTC.

This clonotype was seen a few times. The chain employs TRBV28 and TRBJ2-2; 7 bases map to TRBD2. V shed 8 bases and J 6 bases; nucleotides not matched to a gene: 3. Germline V gives CDR1 MDHEN, CDR2 SYDVKM. CDR3 length: 12 residues. CDR3 nucleotides: TGTGCCAGCGATGCGGGAGCCGGGGAGCTGTTTTTT. Residues: CASDAGAGELFF.

This clonotype was recorded a few times. CDR3 nucleotides: TGTGCCAGCCGTTGGGGACAGATTGGAAACACCATATATTTT. Its protein product is CASRWGQIGNTIYF. The V and J genes are TRBV3-1 and TRBJ1-3; 7 positions match TRBD1. The CDR3 covers 14 residues. The V gene's germline CDR1 is LGHDT and CDR2 YNNKEL (reference sequence). After removal of 8 bases from V and 3 bases from J, the junction contained 7 bases not matched to a gene.

This clonotype was detected a few times. J is TRBJ1-6 and V is TRBV7-2; 7 bases agree with TRBD1. V was pared by 5 bases and J by 7 bases, with 8 bases of the junction left unmatched. Germline CDR1 is SGHTA and CDR2 is FQGNSA. The CDR3 has 15 residues. CDR3 amino acids: CASSPRDSRNSPLHF. DNA for the CDR3: TGTGCCAGCAGCCCGAGGGACAGTAGGAATTCACCCCTCCACTTT.

This clonotype has more than one count but fewer than ten. This chain joins TRBV6-1 and TRBJ2-2, with D hard to call. CDR3 length: 16 amino acids. Trimming pared 6 bases from V and 3 bases from J, leaving 17 bases between. From germline, CDR1 is MNHNS and CDR2 SASEGT. CDR3 nucleotides: TGTGCCAGCAGCGGCCCTGGAGACCCTCACACCGGGGAGCTGTTTTTT. Encoded protein: CASSGPGDPHTGELFF.

This clonotype appeared many times. J is TRBJ1-2 and V is TRBV12-3 or TRBV12-4; TRBD1 matches at 9 bases. The CDR3 is 13 amino acids. The junction had 7 bases not matched to a gene; V was cut back by 6 bases and J by 8 bases. The CDR3 bases are TGTGCCAGCAGCGCCGACAGGGGGAAAGGCTACACCTTC. It is translated as CASSADRGKGYTF.

This chain uses TRBV14 with TRBJ2-1; TRBD2 agrees at 9 bases. The CDR3 sequence is 17 residues long. Germline trimming cut 4 bases from V and 0 bases from J; bases unmatched to any gene: 7. Looked up from germline, CDR1 is SGHDN and CDR2 is FVKESK. The CDR3 loop reads CASSRSAGGGSYNEQFF. The CDR3 nucleotides are TGTGCCAGCAGCCGATCAGCGGGGGGAGGCTCCTACAATGAGCAGTTCTTC.

This chain joins TRBV18 and TRBJ1-1; 7 nucleotides agree with TRBD1. Germline V gene sequence: CDR1 KGHSH, CDR2 LQKENI. V gave up 0 bases and J gave up 6 bases; unmatched junction bases: 16. This CDR3 has 18 amino acids. In DNA, the CDR3 is TGTGCCAGCTCACCACCGATGGGCCAGGGGGTCTTCTTCGCTGAAGCTTTCTTT. This encodes CASSPPMGQGVFFAEAFF.

This clonotype was observed a few times. This rearrangement joins TRBV5-1 to TRBJ1-4; perhaps TRBD1 as D (6 bases). This CDR3 has 15 residues. Germline CDR1 SGHRS, CDR2 YFSETQ. The V end was cut by 4 bases, the J end by 8 bases, with 18 bases between. Here the CDR3 DNA reads TGCGCCAGCAGCCTATCTGTTCCGAGGGGGGAAAAACTGTTTTTT. Its translation: CASSLSVPRGEKLFF.

CDR3 residues: CSARWQNPTNEKLFF. CDR3 DNA: TGCAGTGCTAGGTGGCAGAACCCAACTAATGAAAAACTGTTTTTT. The J gene is TRBJ1-4, the V gene TRBV20-1; no definite D call. This CDR3 contains 15 residues. Germline CDR1 is DFQATT and CDR2 is SNEGSKA (reference sequence). The V end was cut by 3 bases, the J end by 0 bases, with 11 bases between.

V is TRBV10-3 and J is TRBJ2-7, with 8 positions matching TRBD1. Germline trimming cut 7 bases from V and 5 bases from J; bases unmatched to any gene: 7. Per germline, CDR1 ENHRY and CDR2 SYGVKD. This CDR3 region has 13 residues. The CDR3 loop reads CAINRDRSHEQYF. The DNA of the CDR3 is TGTGCCATCAATCGGGACAGGTCCCACGAGCAGTACTTC.

The gene calls are TRBV20-1 and TRBJ2-7; TRBD1 might be the D (6 bases). The germline V gene has CDR1 DFQATT and CDR2 SNEGSKA (reference sequence). The ends were cut back, 2 bases at V and 1 base at J, with 15 bases in the middle. The CDR3 is 15 residues long. The CDR3 spells CSARRAGALSYEQYF. The DNA for the CDR3 is TGCAGTGCTAGAAGGGCAGGGGCCCTTTCCTACGAGCAGTACTTC.

This clonotype was counted between two and nine times. The rearrangement links TRBV7-9 to TRBJ2-7, with a possible D match to TRBD2 (6 bases). Between the trimmed V and J ends, which lost 1 base and 0 bases, there was a span of 10 bases. Germline CDR1 and CDR2: SEHNR and FQNEAQ (reference sequence). This CDR3 spans 15 amino acids. CDR3 bases: TGTGCCAGCAGCTTAGACGGGGGTACCTCCTACGAGCAGTACTTC. Its translation is CASSLDGGTSYEQYF.